Presented here are 2 T cell receptor beta chains from one specimen sequenced in a study of T-cell memory formation after mild COVID-19. TCRdb re-called the 5' RACE reads through MiXCR, storing one row per CDR3 protein. The top ten clones hold less than 15% of a sample with a few hundred thousand distinct CDR3 sequences, approximately 27% of them seen once. Material for sequencing was PBMCs or a T cell subset sorted from them (not recorded which). The receptors originated from an adult woman who had mild COVID-19 (a few samples of this study predate the infection). Cell type and time point are not known.

The CDR3 sequence is CASRLIPGLPKGQFF. In DNA, the CDR3 is TGTGCCAGCAGACTGATACCGGGTCTACCGAAGGGCCAGTTCTTC. The chain is built from TRBV12-3 or TRBV12-4 and TRBJ2-1, with no clear D. V was shortened by 6 bases and J by 13 bases, with 25 bases between the two germline ends. CDR3 length: 15 amino acids.

The chain employs TRBV4-3 and TRBJ2-7; D is ambiguous. The germline gives CDR1 LGHNA, CDR2 YSLEER. The CDR3 runs 14 residues. Trimming shortened V by 4 bases and J by 3 bases, and 13 bases separated the two germline ends. CDR3 residues: CASSLTLSVYEQYF. CDR3 DNA sequence: TGCGCCAGCAGCCTCACGCTATCTGTCTACGAGCAGTACTTC.